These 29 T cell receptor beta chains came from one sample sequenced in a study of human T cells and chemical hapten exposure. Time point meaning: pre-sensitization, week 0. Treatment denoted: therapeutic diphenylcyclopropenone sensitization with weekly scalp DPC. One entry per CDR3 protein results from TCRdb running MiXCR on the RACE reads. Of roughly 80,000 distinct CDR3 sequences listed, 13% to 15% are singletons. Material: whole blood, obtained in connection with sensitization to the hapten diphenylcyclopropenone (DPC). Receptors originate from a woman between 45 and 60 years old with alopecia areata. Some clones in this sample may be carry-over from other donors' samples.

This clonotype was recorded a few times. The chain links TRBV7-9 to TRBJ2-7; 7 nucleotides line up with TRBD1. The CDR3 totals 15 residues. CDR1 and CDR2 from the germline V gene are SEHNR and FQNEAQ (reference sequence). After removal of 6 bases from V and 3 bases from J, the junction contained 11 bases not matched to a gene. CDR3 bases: TGTGCCAGCAGTCTCATTGGGACAGAGGGCTACGAGCAGTACTTC. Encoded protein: CASSLIGTEGYEQYF. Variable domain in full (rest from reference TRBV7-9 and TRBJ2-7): DTGVSQNPRHKITKRGQNVTFRCDPISEHNRLYWYRQTLGQGPEFLTYFQNEAQLEKSRLLSDRFSAERPKGSFSTLEIQRTEQGDSAMYLCASSLIGTEGYEQYFGPGTRLTVT.

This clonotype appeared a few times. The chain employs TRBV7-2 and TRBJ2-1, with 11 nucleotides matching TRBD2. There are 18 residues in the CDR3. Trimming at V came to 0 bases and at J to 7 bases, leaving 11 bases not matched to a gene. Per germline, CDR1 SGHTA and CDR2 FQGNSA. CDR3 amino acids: CASSLARTSGYMENEQFF. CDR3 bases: TGTGCCAGCAGCTTAGCCAGGACTAGCGGGTACATGGAAAATGAGCAGTTCTTC.

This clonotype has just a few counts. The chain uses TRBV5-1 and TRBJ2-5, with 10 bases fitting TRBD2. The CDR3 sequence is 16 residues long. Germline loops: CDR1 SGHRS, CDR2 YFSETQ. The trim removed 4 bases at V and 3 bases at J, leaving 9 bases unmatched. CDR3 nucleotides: TGCGCCAGCAGCACTCCTAGCGGGAGTCGAAAAGAGACCCAGTACTTC. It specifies CASSTPSGSRKETQYF.

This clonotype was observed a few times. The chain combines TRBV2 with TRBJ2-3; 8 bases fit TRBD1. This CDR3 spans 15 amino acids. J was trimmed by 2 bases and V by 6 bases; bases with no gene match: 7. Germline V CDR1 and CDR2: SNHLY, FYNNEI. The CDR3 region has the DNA TGTGCCAGCAGGCGACAGGGGTCAAACACAGATACGCAGTATTTT. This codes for CASRRQGSNTDTQYF.

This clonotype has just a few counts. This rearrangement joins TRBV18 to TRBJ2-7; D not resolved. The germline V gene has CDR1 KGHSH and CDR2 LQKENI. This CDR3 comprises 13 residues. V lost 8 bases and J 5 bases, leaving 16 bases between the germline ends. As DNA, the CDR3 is TGTGCCAGCGCGTCACGTCTCCTCGACGAGCAGTACTTC. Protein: CASASRLLDEQYF.

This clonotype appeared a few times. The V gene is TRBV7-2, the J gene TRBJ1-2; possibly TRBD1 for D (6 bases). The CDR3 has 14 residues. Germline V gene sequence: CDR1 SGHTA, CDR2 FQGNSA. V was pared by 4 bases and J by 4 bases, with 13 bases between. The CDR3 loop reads CASSSRQDFYGYTF. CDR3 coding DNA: TGTGCCAGCAGCTCCCGACAGGACTTCTATGGCTACACCTTC.

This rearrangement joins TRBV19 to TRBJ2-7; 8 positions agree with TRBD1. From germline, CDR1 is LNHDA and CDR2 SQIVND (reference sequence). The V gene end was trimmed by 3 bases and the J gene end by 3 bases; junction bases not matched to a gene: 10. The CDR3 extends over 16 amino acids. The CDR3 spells CASSIGETGANYEQYF. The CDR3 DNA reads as TGTGCCAGTAGTATTGGGGAGACAGGGGCGAACTACGAGCAGTACTTC.

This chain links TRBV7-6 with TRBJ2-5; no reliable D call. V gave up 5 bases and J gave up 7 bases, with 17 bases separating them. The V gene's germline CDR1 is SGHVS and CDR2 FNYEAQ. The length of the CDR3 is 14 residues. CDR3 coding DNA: TGTGCCAGCAGCCTAACTGGGAACCTCAGGACCCAGTACTTC. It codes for CASSLTGNLRTQYF.

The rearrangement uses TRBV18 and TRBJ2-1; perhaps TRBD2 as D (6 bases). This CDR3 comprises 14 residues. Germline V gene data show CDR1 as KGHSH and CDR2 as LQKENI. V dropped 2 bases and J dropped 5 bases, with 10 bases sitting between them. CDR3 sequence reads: CASSPTSLNNEQFF. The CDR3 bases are TGTGCCAGCTCACCAACTAGCCTCAACAATGAGCAGTTCTTC. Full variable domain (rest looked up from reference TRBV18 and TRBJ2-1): NAGVMQNPRHLVRRRGQEARLRCSPMKGHSHVYWYRQLPEEGLKFMVYLQKENIIDESGMPKERFSAEFPKEGPSILRIQQVVRGDSAAYFCASSPTSLNNEQFFGPGTRLTVL.

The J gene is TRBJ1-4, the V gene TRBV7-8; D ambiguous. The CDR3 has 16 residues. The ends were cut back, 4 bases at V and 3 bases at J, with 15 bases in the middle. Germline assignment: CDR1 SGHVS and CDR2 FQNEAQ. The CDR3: CASSSRMVASNEKLFF. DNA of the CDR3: TGTGCCAGCAGCTCGAGAATGGTGGCCTCTAATGAAAAACTGTTTTTT.

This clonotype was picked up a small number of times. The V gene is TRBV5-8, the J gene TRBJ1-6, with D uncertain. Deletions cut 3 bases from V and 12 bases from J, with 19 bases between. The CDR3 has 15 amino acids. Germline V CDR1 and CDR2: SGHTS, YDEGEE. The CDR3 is CASSSKGSGILPLHF. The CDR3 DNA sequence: TGTGCCAGCAGCTCCAAGGGAAGTGGAATATTACCCCTCCACTTT.

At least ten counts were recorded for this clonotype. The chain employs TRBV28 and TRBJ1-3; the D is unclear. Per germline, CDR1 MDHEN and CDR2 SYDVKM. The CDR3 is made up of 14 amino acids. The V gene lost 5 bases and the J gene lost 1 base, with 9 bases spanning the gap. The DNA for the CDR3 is TGTGCCAGCAGTCTCCGGTCTTCTGGAAACACCATATATTTT. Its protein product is CASSLRSSGNTIYF.

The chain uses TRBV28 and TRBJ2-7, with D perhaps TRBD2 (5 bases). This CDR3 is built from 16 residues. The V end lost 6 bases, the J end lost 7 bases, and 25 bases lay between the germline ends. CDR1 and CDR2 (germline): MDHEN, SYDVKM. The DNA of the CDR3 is TGTGCCAGCAGCCCTAGCCTTGCAGGAACGCCGGGGGAGCAGTACTTC. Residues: CASSPSLAGTPGEQYF.

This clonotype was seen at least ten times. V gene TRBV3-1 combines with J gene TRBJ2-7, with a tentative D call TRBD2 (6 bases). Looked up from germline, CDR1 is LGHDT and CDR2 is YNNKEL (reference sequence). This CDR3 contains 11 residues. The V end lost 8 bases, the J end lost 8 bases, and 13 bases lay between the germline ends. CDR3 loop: CASVAADQQYF. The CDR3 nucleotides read TGTGCCAGCGTAGCGGCCGACCAGCAGTACTTC.

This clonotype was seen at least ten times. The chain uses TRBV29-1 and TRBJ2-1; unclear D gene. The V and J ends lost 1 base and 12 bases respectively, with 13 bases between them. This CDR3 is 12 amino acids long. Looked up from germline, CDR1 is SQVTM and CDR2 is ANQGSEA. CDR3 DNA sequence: TGCAGCGTTGAAGTTCTAGGGCGTTTGCAGTTCTTC. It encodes CSVEVLGRLQFF.

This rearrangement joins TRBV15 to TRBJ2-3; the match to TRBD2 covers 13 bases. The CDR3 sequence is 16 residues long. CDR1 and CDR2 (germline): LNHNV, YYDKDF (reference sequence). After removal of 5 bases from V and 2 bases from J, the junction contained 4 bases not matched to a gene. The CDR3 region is CATSPGTSGATDTQYF. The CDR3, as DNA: TGTGCCACCAGCCCCGGGACTAGCGGGGCCACAGATACGCAGTATTTT.

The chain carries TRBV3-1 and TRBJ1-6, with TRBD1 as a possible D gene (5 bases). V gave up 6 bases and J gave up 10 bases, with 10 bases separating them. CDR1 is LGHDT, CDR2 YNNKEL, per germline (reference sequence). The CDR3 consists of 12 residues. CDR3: CASSLTGSPLHF. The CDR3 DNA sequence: TGTGCCAGCAGTCTAACAGGCTCACCCCTCCACTTT.

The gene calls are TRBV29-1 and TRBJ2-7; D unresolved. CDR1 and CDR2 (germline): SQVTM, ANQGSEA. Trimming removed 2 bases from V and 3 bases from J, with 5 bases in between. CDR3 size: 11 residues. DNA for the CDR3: TGCAGCGTTGAAAGGGACTACGAGCAGTACTTC. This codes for CSVERDYEQYF.

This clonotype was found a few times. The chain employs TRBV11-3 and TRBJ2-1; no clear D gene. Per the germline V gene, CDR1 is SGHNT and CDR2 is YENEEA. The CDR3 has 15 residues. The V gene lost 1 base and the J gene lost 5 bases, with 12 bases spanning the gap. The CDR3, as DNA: TGTGCCAGCAGCTTAGGGGGTTCGTCCGACAATGAGCAGTTCTTC. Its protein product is CASSLGGSSDNEQFF.

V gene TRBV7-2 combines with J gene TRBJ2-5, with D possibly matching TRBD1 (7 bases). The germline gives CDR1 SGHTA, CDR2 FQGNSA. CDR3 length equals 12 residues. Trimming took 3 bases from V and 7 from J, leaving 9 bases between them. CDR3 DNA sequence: TGTGCCAGCAGCTTTCAGGGGGGGACCCAGTACTTC. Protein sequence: CASSFQGGTQYF.

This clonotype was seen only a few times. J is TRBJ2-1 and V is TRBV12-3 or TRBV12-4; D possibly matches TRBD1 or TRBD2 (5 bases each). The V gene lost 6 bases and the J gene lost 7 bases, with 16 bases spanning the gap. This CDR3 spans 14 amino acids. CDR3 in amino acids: CASSRDGGWNEQFF. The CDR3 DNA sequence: TGTGCCAGCAGCAGGGACGGAGGATGGAATGAGCAGTTCTTC.

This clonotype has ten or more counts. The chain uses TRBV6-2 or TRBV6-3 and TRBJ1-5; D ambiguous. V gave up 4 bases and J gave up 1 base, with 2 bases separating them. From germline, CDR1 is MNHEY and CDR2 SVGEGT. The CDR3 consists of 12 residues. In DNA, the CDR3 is TGTGCCAGCAGTTTAAGCAATCAGCCCCAGCATTTT. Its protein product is CASSLSNQPQHF.

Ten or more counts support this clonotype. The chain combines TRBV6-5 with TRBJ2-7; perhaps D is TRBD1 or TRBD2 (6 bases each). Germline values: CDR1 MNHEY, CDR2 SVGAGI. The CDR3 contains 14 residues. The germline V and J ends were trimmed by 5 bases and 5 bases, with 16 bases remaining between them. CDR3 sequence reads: CASSGRRGRDEQYF. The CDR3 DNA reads TGTGCCAGCAGTGGCCGTCGGGGGCGGGACGAGCAGTACTTC.

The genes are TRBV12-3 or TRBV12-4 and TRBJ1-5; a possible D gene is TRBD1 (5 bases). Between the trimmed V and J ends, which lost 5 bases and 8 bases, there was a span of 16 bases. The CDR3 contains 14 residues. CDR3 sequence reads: CASSIGGSIKPQHF. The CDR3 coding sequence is TGTGCCAGCAGTATCGGGGGTTCGATCAAGCCCCAGCATTTT.

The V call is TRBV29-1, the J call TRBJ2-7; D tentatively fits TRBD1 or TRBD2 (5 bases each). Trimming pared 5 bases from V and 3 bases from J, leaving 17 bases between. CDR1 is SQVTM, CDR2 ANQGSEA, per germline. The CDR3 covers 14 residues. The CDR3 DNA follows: TGCAGCGTTAGCCTCGGGACGCAAAACTACGAGCAGTACTTC. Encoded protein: CSVSLGTQNYEQYF.

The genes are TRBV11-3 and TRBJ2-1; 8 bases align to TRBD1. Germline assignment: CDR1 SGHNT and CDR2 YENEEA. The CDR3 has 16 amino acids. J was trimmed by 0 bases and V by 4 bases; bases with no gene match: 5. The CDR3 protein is CASSSGGPRSYNEQFF. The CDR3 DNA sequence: TGTGCCAGCAGCTCAGGGGGCCCCCGCTCCTACAATGAGCAGTTCTTC.

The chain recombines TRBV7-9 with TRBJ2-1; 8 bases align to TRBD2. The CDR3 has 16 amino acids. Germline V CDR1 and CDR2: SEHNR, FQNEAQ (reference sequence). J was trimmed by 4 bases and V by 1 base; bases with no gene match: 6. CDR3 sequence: CASSLEAGVGYNEQFF. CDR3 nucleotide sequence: TGTGCCAGCAGCTTAGAAGCGGGAGTTGGGTACAATGAGCAGTTCTTC.

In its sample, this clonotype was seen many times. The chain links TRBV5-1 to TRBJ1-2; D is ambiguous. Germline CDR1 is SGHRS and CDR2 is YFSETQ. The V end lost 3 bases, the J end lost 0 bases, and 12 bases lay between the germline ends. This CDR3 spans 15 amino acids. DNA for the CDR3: TGCGCCAGCAGCTCCAGGACGGATACTAACTATGGCTACACCTTC. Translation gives CASSSRTDTNYGYTF.

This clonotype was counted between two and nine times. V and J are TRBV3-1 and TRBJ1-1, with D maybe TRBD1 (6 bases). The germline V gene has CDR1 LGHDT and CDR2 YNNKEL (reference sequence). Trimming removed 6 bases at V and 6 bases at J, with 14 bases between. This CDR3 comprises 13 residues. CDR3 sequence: CASRNSGEAEAFF. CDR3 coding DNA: TGTGCCAGCAGAAATTCAGGGGAGGCTGAAGCTTTCTTT.